The present T cell receptor (beta chain) was sequenced within a study of T cells in localized non-small cell lung cancer. Regarding the study as a whole: Because researchers sequenced only one region of the tumor, heterogeneity is still possible. There were a median roughly 60 of the top 100 tumor clones appearing in adjacent lung. Longer survival (overall) was linked to higher T cell density in blood. Uninvolved adjacent lung had higher T cell clonality than tumor and all other tissues.

Trimming shortened V by 1 base and J by 4 bases, and 9 bases separated the two germline ends. The CDR3 totals 14 residues. Germline V gives CDR1 SEHNR, CDR2 FQNEAQ (reference sequence). Produced via immunoSEQ multiplex PCR; TCRdb's table is partial and in-frame only. The table lists about 59,000 clones, around nine tenths of them singletons. Worth noting for this clone: Its antigen remains unknown.

Sequencing was performed on peripheral blood, taken before any cancer treatment. The TCR originated in a man aged 40-75 years with stage I squamous cell lung carcinoma. The chain recombines TRBV7-9 with TRBJ2-3; the D is unclear. The CDR3 nucleotides are TGTGCCAGCAGCTTAGAGGGCGGATCAGATACGCAGTATTTT. Translating it yields CASSLEGGSDTQYF.